Included here is one T cell receptor beta chain sequence, with context. Antigen: not known. V was cut by 5 bases and J by 2 bases, with 15 bases left in between. The CDR3 extends over 15 amino acids. Germline CDR1 LNHDA, CDR2 SQIVND (reference sequence). The data are from a study of early T cells in non-severe SARS-CoV-2 infection. Unique molecular identifiers tagged individual cDNA molecules. TCRdb re-derived calls from the 5' RACE reads in MiXCR, one entry per CDR3 protein. The sample shows 50,000 to 60,000 distinct CDR3 sequences, around an eighth of them seen only once. Study findings and constraints: Lookups in VDJdb leaned toward anti-spike CD8 responses and missed private and CD4 specificities.

This chain connects TRBV19 to TRBJ2-5, with D maybe TRBD1 (6 bases). Sample: whole blood. The sequence came from an adult who was a healthcare worker with PCR-confirmed SARS-CoV-2 infection or an uninfected control (not recorded which). CDR3 in DNA: TGTGCCAGTAGTCCCCGCACAACAGGGCAAGAGACCCAGTACTTC. Its protein is CASSPRTTGQETQYF. The full variable domain, in which reference TRBV19 and TRBJ2-5 provide the parts outside the CDR3, is DGGITQSPKYLFRKEGQNVTLSCEQNLNHDAMYWYRQDPGQGLRLIYYSQIVNDFQKGDIAEGYSVSREKKESFPLTVTSAQKNPTAFYLCASSPRTTGQETQYFGPGTRLLVL.